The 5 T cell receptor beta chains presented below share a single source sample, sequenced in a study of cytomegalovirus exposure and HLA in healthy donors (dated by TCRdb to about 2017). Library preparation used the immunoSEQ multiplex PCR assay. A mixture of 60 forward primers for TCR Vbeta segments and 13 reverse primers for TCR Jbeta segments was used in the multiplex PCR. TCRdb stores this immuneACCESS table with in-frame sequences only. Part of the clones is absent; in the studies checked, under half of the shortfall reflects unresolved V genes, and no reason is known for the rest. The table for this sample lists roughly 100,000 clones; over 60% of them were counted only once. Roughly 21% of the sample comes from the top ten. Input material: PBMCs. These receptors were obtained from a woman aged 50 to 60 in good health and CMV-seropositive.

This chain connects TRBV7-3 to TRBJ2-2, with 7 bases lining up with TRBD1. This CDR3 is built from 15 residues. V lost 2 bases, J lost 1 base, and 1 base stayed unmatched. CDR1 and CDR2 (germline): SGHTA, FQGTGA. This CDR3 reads CASSLAGGNTGELFF. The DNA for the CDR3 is TGTGCCAGCAGCTTAGCAGGGGGGAACACCGGGGAGCTGTTTTTT.

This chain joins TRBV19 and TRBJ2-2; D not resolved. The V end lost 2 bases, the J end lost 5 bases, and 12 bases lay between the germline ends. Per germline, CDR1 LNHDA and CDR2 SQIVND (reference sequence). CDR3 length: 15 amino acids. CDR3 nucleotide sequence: TGTGCCAGTAGTATATCGAGCTCCGCTACCGGGGAGCTGTTTTTT. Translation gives CASSISSSATGELFF.

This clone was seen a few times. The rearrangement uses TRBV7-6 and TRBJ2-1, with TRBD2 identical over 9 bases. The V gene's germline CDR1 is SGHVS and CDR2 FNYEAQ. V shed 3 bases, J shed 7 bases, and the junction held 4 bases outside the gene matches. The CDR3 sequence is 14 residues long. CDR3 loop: CASSLAGGTNEQFF. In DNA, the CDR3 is TGTGCCAGCAGCTTGGCGGGGGGGACAAATGAGCAGTTCTTC.

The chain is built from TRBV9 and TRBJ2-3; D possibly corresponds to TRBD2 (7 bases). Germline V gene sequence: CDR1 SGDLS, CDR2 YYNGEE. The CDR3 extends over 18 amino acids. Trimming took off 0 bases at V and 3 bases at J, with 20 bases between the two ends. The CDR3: CASSVAGGPFLGTDTQYF. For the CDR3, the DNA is TGTGCCAGCAGCGTAGCCGGGGGGCCTTTCCTTGGGACAGATACGCAGTATTTT. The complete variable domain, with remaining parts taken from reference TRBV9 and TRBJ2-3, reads DSGVTQTPKHLITATGQRVTLRCSPRSGDLSVYWYQQSLDQGLQFLIQYYNGEERAKGNILERFSAQQFPDLHSELNLSSLELGDSALYFCASSVAGGPFLGTDTQYFGPGTRLTVL.

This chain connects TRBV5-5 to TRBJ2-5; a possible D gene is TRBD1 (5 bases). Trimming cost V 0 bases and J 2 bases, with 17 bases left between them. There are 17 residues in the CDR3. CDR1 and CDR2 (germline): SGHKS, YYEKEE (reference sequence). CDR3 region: CASSLALRQPSQETQYF. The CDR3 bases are TGTGCCAGCAGCTTGGCCCTCAGACAGCCTTCTCAAGAGACCCAGTACTTC.